The entry that follows covers one T cell receptor beta chain sequence. The antigen remains undetermined. Vbeta (60) and Jbeta (13) primers were used in the PCR. The method was immunoSEQ multiplex PCR; TCRdb's version includes in-frame clones alone and lacks a portion of them. This table has more than 150,000 clones, over 75% appearing once. This sample was taken from a study of cytomegalovirus exposure and HLA in healthy donors. At sampling all donors were nominally healthy, likely with unrecorded immune exposures. Study-level results: Cytomegalovirus-associated status was assigned to roughly 160 TCR beta chains.

The sequence came from a man aged 45-65 years in good health and CMV-seropositive. Source material: PBMCs.

CDR3 nucleotide sequence: TGTGCCTCCAACACCGGACAGGGAAATGAAAAACTGTTTTTT. It translates to CASNTGQGNEKLFF. The chain couples TRBV30 to TRBJ1-4; 8 nucleotides line up with TRBD1. CDR1 and CDR2 (germline): GTSNPN, SVGIG (reference sequence). With V trimmed by 7 bases and J by 5 bases, 9 bases remained unmatched. The length of the CDR3 is 14 residues.